Shown below are 8 T cell receptor beta chains from a single sample sequenced in a study of shared clonotypes between healthy human individuals. Only in-frame clones appear in the TCRdb table, and some are missing; sequencing was by immunoSEQ multiplex PCR. Here the sample spans a few million clones, 90% to 96% being singletons. The material sequenced was naive CD4+ T cells sorted from blood. Subset specified: CD45RA+ positively selected. These receptors were obtained from a man aged 18 to 30 in good health.

V is TRBV5-1 and J is TRBJ1-5, with TRBD1 identical over 11 bases. J gave up 5 bases and V 4 bases, and 5 bases lay outside the gene matches. CDR1 and CDR2 from the germline V gene are SGHRS and YFSETQ. The CDR3 covers 15 residues. CDR3 DNA: TGCGCCAGCAGCCCCGGACAGGGGGCTTATCAGCCCCAGCATTTT. Residues: CASSPGQGAYQPQHF.

This clone has only one observation. Other DNA sequences in this sample translate to the same CDR3. This chain joins TRBV20-1 and TRBJ1-2; 7 nucleotides match TRBD1. J gave up 8 bases and V 5 bases, and 5 bases lay outside the gene matches. CDR3 length: 11 amino acids. CDR1 and CDR2 (germline): DFQATT, SNEGSKA (reference sequence). CDR3 sequence reads: CSAQTGNGYTF. The CDR3 DNA sequence: TGCAGTGCTCAGACAGGGAACGGCTACACCTTC.

This chain links TRBV7-2 with TRBJ2-3, with TRBD2 matching over 10 bases. The V gene's germline CDR1 is SGHTA and CDR2 FQGNSA. This CDR3 comprises 15 residues. V dropped 1 base and J dropped 4; count of bases not matched to a gene: 2. Here the CDR3 reads CASSLGLAGSDTQYF. The CDR3 nucleotides are TGTGCCAGCAGCTTAGGACTAGCGGGTTCAGATACGCAGTATTTT.

The count of this clone is one. The V and J genes are TRBV19 and TRBJ1-4; unclear D gene. CDR1 LNHDA and CDR2 SQIVND come from the germline V gene (reference sequence). The CDR3 loop spans 15 amino acids. Trimming removed 4 bases from V and 0 bases from J, with 9 bases in between. CDR3 coding DNA: TGTGCCAGTAGTAGGCGAGTTGCAACTAATGAAAAACTGTTTTTT. It translates to CASSRRVATNEKLFF.

CDR3 sequence reads: CASTRESDTQYF. CDR3 nucleotides: TGTGCCAGCACCCGGGAGTCGGATACGCAGTATTTT. The chain employs TRBV7-2 and TRBJ2-3, with D tentatively TRBD2 (6 bases). The V gene lost 7 bases and the J gene lost 6 bases, with 11 bases spanning the gap. The CDR3 sequence is 12 residues long. Germline V CDR1 and CDR2: SGHTA, FQGNSA.

Notes on this clone: Different DNA sequences within this sample yield the same CDR3. The chain links TRBV2 to TRBJ1-1, with D hard to call. The CDR3 runs 12 residues. Germline lookup yields CDR1 SNHLY and CDR2 FYNNEI. The ends were cut back, 4 bases at V and 4 bases at J, with 7 bases in the middle. The CDR3 region has the DNA TGTGCCAGCAGTGCAGGACGCACTGAAGCTTTCTTT. Its protein is CASSAGRTEAFF.

The CDR3 is CASSHKESRGSPLHF. DNA for the CDR3: TGTGCCAGCAGCCACAAAGAGTCACGCGGATCACCCCTCCACTTT. This sequence joins TRBV7-9 and TRBJ1-6; no clear D gene. Per the germline V gene, CDR1 is SEHNR and CDR2 is FQNEAQ (reference sequence). This CDR3 region has 15 residues. V was shortened by 5 bases and J by 10 bases, with 18 bases between the two germline ends.

The rearrangement joins TRBV30 to TRBJ1-5, with 9 nucleotides matching TRBD1. Germline V gives CDR1 GTSNPN, CDR2 SVGIG (reference sequence). This CDR3 has 16 residues. Trimming removed 5 bases from V and 6 bases from J; junction bases left unmatched: 14. CDR3 in amino acids: CAWGGTGSTGFQPQHF. DNA of the CDR3: TGTGCCTGGGGAGGGACAGGGTCGACGGGGTTTCAGCCCCAGCATTTT.